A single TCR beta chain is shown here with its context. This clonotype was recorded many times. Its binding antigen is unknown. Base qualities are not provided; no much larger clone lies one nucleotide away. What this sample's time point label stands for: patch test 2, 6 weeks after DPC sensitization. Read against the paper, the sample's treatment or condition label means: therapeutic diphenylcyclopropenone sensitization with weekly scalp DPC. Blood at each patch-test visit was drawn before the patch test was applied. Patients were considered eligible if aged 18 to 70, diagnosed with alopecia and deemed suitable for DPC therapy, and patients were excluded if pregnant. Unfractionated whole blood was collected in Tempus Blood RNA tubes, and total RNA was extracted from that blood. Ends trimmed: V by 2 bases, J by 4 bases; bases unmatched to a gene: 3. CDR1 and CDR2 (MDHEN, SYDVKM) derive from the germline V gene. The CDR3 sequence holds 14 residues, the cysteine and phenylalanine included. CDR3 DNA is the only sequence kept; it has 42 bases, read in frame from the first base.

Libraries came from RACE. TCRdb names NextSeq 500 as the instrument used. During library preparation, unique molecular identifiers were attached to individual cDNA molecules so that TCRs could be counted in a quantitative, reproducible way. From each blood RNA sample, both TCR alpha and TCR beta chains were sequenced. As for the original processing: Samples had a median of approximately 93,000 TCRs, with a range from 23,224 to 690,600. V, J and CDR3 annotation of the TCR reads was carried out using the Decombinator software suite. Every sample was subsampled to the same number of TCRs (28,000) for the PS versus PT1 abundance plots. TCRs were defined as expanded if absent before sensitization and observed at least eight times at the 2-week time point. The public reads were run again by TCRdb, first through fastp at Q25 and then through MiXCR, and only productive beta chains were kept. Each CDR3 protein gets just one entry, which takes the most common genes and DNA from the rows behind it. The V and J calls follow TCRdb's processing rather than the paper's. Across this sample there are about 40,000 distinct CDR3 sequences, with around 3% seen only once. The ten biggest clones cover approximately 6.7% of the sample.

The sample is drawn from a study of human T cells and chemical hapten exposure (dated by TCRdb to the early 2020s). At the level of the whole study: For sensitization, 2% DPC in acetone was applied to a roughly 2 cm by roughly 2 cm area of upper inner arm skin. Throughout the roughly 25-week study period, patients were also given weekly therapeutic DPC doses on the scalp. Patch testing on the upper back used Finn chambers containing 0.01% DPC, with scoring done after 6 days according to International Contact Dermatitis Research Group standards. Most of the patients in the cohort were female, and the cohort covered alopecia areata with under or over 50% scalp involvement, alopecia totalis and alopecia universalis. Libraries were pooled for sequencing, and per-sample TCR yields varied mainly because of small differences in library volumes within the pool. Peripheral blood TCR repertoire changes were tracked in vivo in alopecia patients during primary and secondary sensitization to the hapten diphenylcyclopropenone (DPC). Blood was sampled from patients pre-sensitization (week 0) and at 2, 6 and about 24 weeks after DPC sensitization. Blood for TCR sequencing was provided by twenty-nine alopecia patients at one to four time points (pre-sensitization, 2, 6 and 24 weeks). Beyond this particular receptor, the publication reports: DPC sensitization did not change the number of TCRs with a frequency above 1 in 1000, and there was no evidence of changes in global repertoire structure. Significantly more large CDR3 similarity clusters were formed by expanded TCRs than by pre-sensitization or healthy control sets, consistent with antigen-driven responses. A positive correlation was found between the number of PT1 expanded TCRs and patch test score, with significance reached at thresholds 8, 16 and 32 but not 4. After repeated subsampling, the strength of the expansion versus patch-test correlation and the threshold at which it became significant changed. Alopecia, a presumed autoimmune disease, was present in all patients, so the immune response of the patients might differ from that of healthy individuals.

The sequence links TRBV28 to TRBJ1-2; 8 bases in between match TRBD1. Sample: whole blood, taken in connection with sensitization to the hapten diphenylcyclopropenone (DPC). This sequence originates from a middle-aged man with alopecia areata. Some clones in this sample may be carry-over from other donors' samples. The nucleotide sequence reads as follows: TGTGCCAGCAGTTTAGACAGGGGTCCCTATGGCTACACCTTC. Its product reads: CASSLDRGPYGYTF.